Listed here are 19 T cell receptor beta chains from one sample, sequenced in a study of blood T cells in healthy people across ages. Then a second PCR, running roughly 7 to 11 cycles, was carried out with a sample-barcoded 5' primer and a J-beta primer mix. TCRdb itself ran the 5' RACE reads through MiXCR, one entry per CDR3 protein. This sample carries 1.5 million to 2 million distinct CDR3 sequences, 28% of them seen once, and the ten largest clones take about 7.7%. Sample: blood. These receptors came from a woman in her thirties in good health.

The chain uses TRBV6-1 and TRBJ2-3, with 8 bases fitting TRBD2. The CDR3 is 18 residues long. The J segment lost 4 bases and the V segment lost 0 bases, leaving 12 bases of the junction unmatched. Germline CDR1 reads MNHNS; CDR2 reads SASEGT. DNA of the CDR3: TGTGCCAGCAGTGAAGCGGTTTCGGGGGGGGCCGCCCCAGATACGCAGTATTTT. This codes for CASSEAVSGGAAPDTQYF.

The chain carries TRBV3-1 and TRBJ2-7; 14 bases fit TRBD2. The V and J ends lost 1 base and 3 bases, in that order; junction bases with no gene match: 2. The CDR3 is 16 amino acids. Germline assignment: CDR1 LGHDT and CDR2 YNNKEL (reference sequence). The CDR3 bases are TGTGCCAGCAGCCAAGCAGGACTAGCGGGAGGCTACGAGCAGTACTTC. Translation gives CASSQAGLAGGYEQYF.

Remarks on this clonotype: The junction departs from germline at one end; a sequencing error may be responsible. V gene TRBV7-9 combines with J gene TRBJ2-7; D call uncertain. The CDR3 extends over 11 amino acids. Germline values: CDR1 SEHNR, CDR2 FQNEAQ (reference sequence). The DNA of the CDR3 is TGTGCCTGCAGCTACAACTACGAGCAGTACTTC. Its protein product is CACSYNYEQYF.

V and J are TRBV27 and TRBJ2-7; TRBD2 aligns across 8 bases. The CDR3 consists of 13 residues. The ends lost 6 bases at V and 4 bases at J; junction bases unmatched: 5. The germline gives CDR1 MNHEY, CDR2 SMNVEV (reference sequence). CDR3 sequence: CASRPGGRYEQYF. CDR3 sequence (DNA): TGTGCCAGCAGACCGGGAGGGAGGTACGAGCAGTACTTC.

This CDR3 reads CAISDIGTGDTEAFF. The CDR3 DNA is TGTGCCATCAGTGATATCGGGACAGGGGACACTGAAGCTTTCTTT. The chain couples TRBV10-3 to TRBJ1-1; 10 bases are shared with TRBD1. This CDR3 region has 15 residues. Germline CDR1 ENHRY, CDR2 SYGVKD. The V segment lost 3 bases and the J segment 3 bases; nucleotides outside the gene matches: 4.

DNA of the CDR3: TGTGCCAGCAGTTTAAGCCGAACACCCCTCCACTTT. Protein sequence: CASSLSRTPLHF. V is TRBV28 and J is TRBJ1-6; unclear D gene. The CDR3 sequence is 12 residues long. CDR1 and CDR2 from the germline V gene are MDHEN and SYDVKM. V lost 2 bases and J 11 bases, leaving 7 bases between the germline ends.

This clonotype was seen many times. The chain carries TRBV7-9 and TRBJ2-4; no clear D. CDR1 and CDR2 from the germline V gene are SEHNR and FQNEAQ (reference sequence). This CDR3 is built from 14 residues. V was pared by 5 bases and J by 3 bases, with 11 bases between. The CDR3 DNA follows: TGTGCCAGCAGCGACGTTCTTAGCAAAAACATTCAGTACTTC. Translation gives CASSDVLSKNIQYF.

The genes are TRBV4-1 and TRBJ1-4; TRBD1 matches 8 bases. The germline CDR1 and CDR2 sequences are MGHRA and YSYEKL. The CDR3 totals 16 residues. Trimming at V came to 1 base and at J to 5 bases, leaving 6 bases not matched to a gene. The CDR3 bases are TGCGCCAGCAGCCAAGGCAGGGGGCCTGCAAATGAAAAACTGTTTTTT. Translating gives CASSQGRGPANEKLFF.

The chain has TRBV20-1 and TRBJ2-3; TRBD2 matches 7 bases. The CDR3 spans 13 residues. Germline V gene lookup returns CDR1 DFQATT and CDR2 SNEGSKA (reference sequence). V lost 5 bases, J lost 0 bases, and 2 bases stayed unmatched. As DNA, the CDR3 is TGCAGTGCTTTTAGCGGGAGCACAGATACGCAGTATTTT. Amino acids: CSAFSGSTDTQYF.

The sample holds one count of this clonotype. The chain links TRBV5-1 to TRBJ2-1; weak D call: TRBD1 (6 bases). Trimming pared 0 bases from V and 8 bases from J, leaving 15 bases between. The V gene's germline CDR1 is SGHRS and CDR2 YFSETQ. The CDR3 runs to 15 residues. Here the CDR3 DNA reads TGCGCCAGCAGCTTGGATGGGACAAATGTATATGAGCAGTTCTTC. Its protein product is CASSLDGTNVYEQFF.

V and J are TRBV6-2 or TRBV6-3 and TRBJ2-7; perhaps TRBD2 as D (5 bases). In germline, CDR1 is MNHEY, CDR2 SVGEGT. The CDR3 covers 15 residues. The V end lost 5 bases, the J end lost 2 bases, and 16 bases lay between the germline ends. Here the CDR3 reads CASSDWASIAYEQYF. The CDR3, as DNA: TGTGCCAGCAGTGATTGGGCTAGCATCGCCTACGAGCAGTACTTC.

Comment on this clonotype: This clone may be a read error of a much larger clone one base away. CDR3 sequence reads: CASSREGGYEQFF. The CDR3 DNA reads TGTGCCAGTAGTCGCGAAGGGGGCTACGAGCAGTTCTTC. The genes are TRBV19 and TRBJ2-1; 7 nucleotides agree with TRBD1. Germline CDR1 is LNHDA and CDR2 is SQIVND (reference sequence). The length of the CDR3 is 13 residues. J lost 10 bases, V lost 5 bases, and 8 bases had no gene match.

In regard to this clonotype: A clone one base away is much larger, so this may be a read error. The V call is TRBV15, the J call TRBJ2-4; D is possibly TRBD1 (6 bases). The length of the CDR3 is 13 residues. Germline values: CDR1 LNHNV, CDR2 YYDKDF (reference sequence). The CDR3 is CATSRQGKNIRYF. The CDR3 DNA follows: TGTGCCACCAGCAGACAGGGGAAAAACATTCGGTACTTC.

This clonotype was recorded at least ten times. The rearrangement uses TRBV6-5 and TRBJ2-5; TRBD2 agrees at 9 bases. CDR1 MNHEY and CDR2 SVGAGI come from the germline V gene. This CDR3 region has 17 residues. The V gene end was trimmed by 4 bases and the J gene end by 0 bases; junction bases not matched to a gene: 9. The DNA of the CDR3 is TGTGCCAGCAGTTCCTTTATCGCTAGCGGGGACCAAGAGACCCAGTACTTC. This sequence encodes CASSSFIASGDQETQYF.

The V and J genes are TRBV10-3 and TRBJ2-7; D possibly corresponds to TRBD1 (5 bases). The V gene lost 10 bases and the J gene lost 5 bases, with 18 bases spanning the gap. The CDR3 has 13 residues. Germline assignment: CDR1 ENHRY and CDR2 SYGVKD. DNA of the CDR3: TGTGCCACCACTCACACAGGAGCCCACGAGCAGTACTTC. Translating gives CATTHTGAHEQYF.

This clonotype was picked up a small number of times. This chain connects TRBV27 to TRBJ2-3; 11 nucleotides line up with TRBD2. Germline V gene data show CDR1 as MNHEY and CDR2 as SMNVEV (reference sequence). V lost 5 bases and J lost 5; bases outside the gene matches: 9. The CDR3 covers 16 residues. Here the CDR3 reads CASSTLAGGWIDTQYF. The CDR3 DNA is TGTGCCAGCAGTACATTAGCGGGAGGGTGGATAGATACGCAGTATTTT.

This clonotype was counted many times. This chain connects TRBV12-3 or TRBV12-4 to TRBJ2-1, with unresolved D. The V end lost 6 bases, the J end lost 13 bases, and 16 bases lay between the germline ends. The CDR3 length is 12 residues. The CDR3: CASRRYSSPQFF. The CDR3, as DNA: TGTGCCAGCAGGCGGTATAGTAGTCCCCAGTTCTTC.

This sequence joins TRBV7-9 and TRBJ2-7; 7 positions match TRBD1. The germline CDR1 and CDR2 sequences are SEHNR and FQNEAQ (reference sequence). CDR3 size: 15 residues. V shed 6 bases, J shed 3 bases, and the junction held 11 bases outside the gene matches. CDR3 residues: CASSKGQASYYEQYF. CDR3 in DNA: TGTGCCAGCAGTAAAGGACAGGCAAGCTACTACGAGCAGTACTTC.

The chain combines TRBV4-3 with TRBJ2-1; 8 bases map to TRBD2. CDR3 length: 15 residues. From germline, CDR1 is LGHNA and CDR2 YSLEER. The V and J ends lost 5 bases and 7 bases, in that order; junction bases with no gene match: 10. CDR3 in amino acids: CASSGGSGTWNEQFF. CDR3 bases: TGCGCCAGCAGCGGGGGTAGCGGGACTTGGAATGAGCAGTTCTTC.